This T cell receptor beta chain was identified during a study of T cells in Graves' hyperthyroidism and ophthalmopathy. This CDR3 contains 16 residues. Trimming removed 6 bases from V and 2 bases from J, with 14 bases in between. Germline CDR1 LNHDA, CDR2 SQIVND (reference sequence). Regarding this clonotype: Its antigen is unidentified.

PBMCs were derived from roughly 9.6 ml fresh peripheral blood. Whole-study results and caveats: Model predictions of ophthalmopathy came a median around 6.5 months before onset. Using 13 V-J features, a model discriminated ophthalmopathy from stable hyperthyroidism. Blood also contained most expanded thyroid clonotypes above 0.001.

TCR beta CDR3 region amplification was performed from RNA transcripts. An initial round of RT-PCR targeting the TCR CDR3 relied on the HTBI primer set. TCRdb passed the multiplex PCR reads through MiXCR, listing each CDR3 protein once. The data contain hundreds of thousands of distinct CDR3 sequences, 13% of them seen just once; the ten biggest clones take up over 8.5%. The TCR originated in a woman between 18 and 29 years old with Graves' hyperthyroidism. Material: blood. The chain couples TRBV19 to TRBJ2-6; no clear D. CDR3 DNA: TGTGCCAGTAGCTTGGCCGACATGCCTGGGGCCAACGTCCTGACTTTC. Amino acids: CASSLADMPGANVLTF.